This T cell receptor (beta chain) came from a study of PD-L1 blockade in urothelial cancer. On the study more broadly: Males with bladder-origin urothelial cancer constituted about 85% of the 29 patients. Blood underwent analysis 3 weeks (second dose) and 6 weeks after treatment began. Chemotherapy regimens numbering 0 to 3 had been given to patients.

Turning to this clone: Its matching antigen is unknown.

Broader study findings: Tumor-linked clones in blood grew more by 3 weeks in durable-benefit patients.

The CDR3 contains 13 residues. The ends were cut back, 5 bases at V and 5 bases at J, with 10 bases in the middle. Germline CDR1 is SGHVS and CDR2 is FQNEAQ. Noted time point: peripheral blood 6 weeks after treatment start. Sequencing used immunoSEQ multiplex PCR; TCRdb keeps in-frame clones, though not all of them. Among 38,000 or so clones, about 85% were seen once, and the ten largest hold roughly 2.7%. The chain recombines TRBV7-8 with TRBJ1-5, with D unresolved. This sequence was found in a man aged 65 to 85 with urothelial cancer. The material was PBMCs, obtained around atezolizumab (anti-PD-L1) treatment. The CDR3 nucleotides read TGTGCCAGCAGCCATTCAGGTGATCAGCCCCAGCATTTT. It translates to CASSHSGDQPQHF.